The entry that follows covers one T cell receptor (beta chain) sequence. Its antigen is unidentified. This record belongs to a study of beta chain features in type 1 diabetes. Study-wide findings and caveats: TCRB CDR3 length was moderately but significantly reduced in all four CD4+ subsets of Type 1 diabetes patients.

CDR3 length: 12 amino acids. CDR1 is SGHRS, CDR2 YFSETQ, per germline. V was cut by 6 bases and J by 8 bases, with 12 bases left in between. Every bit of the isolated RNA underwent reverse transcription, so sequencing read expressed TCRB transcripts. Using immunoSEQ multiplex PCR, the repertoire was profiled, and TCRdb retains in-frame clones only, with some absent. This sample yields hundreds of thousands of clones, of which around 15% are seen a single time; 0.03% to 0.04% belongs to the top ten. The rearrangement uses TRBV5-1 and TRBJ2-1, with D perhaps assigned TRBD1 or TRBD2 (5 bases each). The material sequenced was naive CD4+ T cells from blood. This sequence originates from a young man with type 1 diabetes. DNA for the CDR3: TGCGCCAGCATCGGGGACGGGGATGAGCAGTTCTTC. Translation gives CASIGDGDEQFF. Full variable domain (remainder filled in from reference TRBV5-1 and TRBJ2-1): KAGVTQTPRYLIKTRGQQVTLSCSPISGHRSVSWYQQTPGQGLQFLFEYFSETQRNKGNFPGRFSGRQFSNSRSEMNVSTLELGDSALYLCASIGDGDEQFFGPGTRLTVL.